This T cell receptor (beta chain) was profiled in a study of blood T cell repertoires in COVID-19. Original processing notes: Reference gene primer amplification gave estimated nucleated cell counts. Sequenced by immunoSEQ multiplex PCR; TCRdb stores in-frame clones only, minus some. The D gene and trimming were derived from the DNA, and the V and J assignments and clone size from that table. The table shows about 70,000 clones, with approximately 89% occurring only once. From germline, CDR1 is MNHEY and CDR2 SVGEGT. The CDR3 runs 15 residues. The V and J ends lost 2 bases and 7 bases respectively, with 15 bases between them.

The sequence was obtained from a man older than 75 with acute or convalescent COVID-19. The chain links TRBV6-2 or TRBV6-3 to TRBJ1-5; maybe TRBD1 (5 bases). Sequenced input: peripheral blood. This chain's CDR3 is CASSYPRALSQPQHF. Written as DNA, the CDR3 is TGTGCCAGCAGTTACCCCAGGGCGCTGAGCCAGCCCCAGCATTTT.